This T cell receptor (beta chain) was profiled in a study of blood T cells in healthy people across ages (dated by TCRdb to 2015 to 2017). With regard to the full study: In model experiments, template switching captured about one uniquely barcoded TCR beta cDNA molecule for every two T cells. Using deep sequencing normalized with unique cDNA molecular identifiers, the study measured how TCR beta repertoire diversity changes with age. The donors were divided into four age groups: young (average around 15 years), middle-aged (around 41), aged (approximately 62) and long-lived (about 84). Two additional independent replicas of 1 million unique cDNA reads from the same blood draw were analyzed for two donors (one aged 18 to 29 and one aged 80 or older).

Concerning this clonotype: This clone's antigen is unknown. Base qualities are missing; no much larger clone stands one base away.

The library was built by means of 5' RACE. Reads for this sample came from an Illumina HiSeq 2500. The second PCR ran for about 6 to 11 cycles and used a J-beta primer mix along with a sample-barcoded 5' primer. A template-switch 5' adaptor carrying 12 random nucleotides introduced a unique molecular identifier onto each TCR beta cDNA molecule. Each sample yielded at least 2.5 million CDR3-containing paired-end reads. First-strand cDNA synthesis was performed from all RNA using the Mint cDNA synthesis kit, with priming by a TRBC-specific oligonucleotide. Following uracil-DNA glycosylase treatment, a first 18-cycle PCR with universal primers M1SS and BC2_uni_R was performed on all cDNA. The published analysis was carried out like this. Each sample was normalized by randomly selecting 1 million high-quality reads, each carrying a distinct molecular identifier. Instead of being binned into consensus sequences, reads with shared molecular identifiers were discarded. CDR3 identification, clonotype clustering and error correction used MiTCR with a Q25 quality threshold and the strictest error-elimination algorithm. A nonparametric unseen species model with Euler transformation was used to estimate lower-bound total TCR beta diversity. TCRdb itself trimmed the public reads at Q25 with fastp, ran MiXCR and retained productive beta chains. All rows with the same CDR3 protein become a single entry with the most common DNA and genes. What appears here as the V and J calls and clone size reflects TCRdb's work, not the paper's. The sample profile shows roughly 1 million distinct CDR3 sequences; roughly a quarter of them were found once. About 0.72% of the sample belongs to the ten largest clones.

The approximately 39 donors, aged roughly 6 to 90 years, were systemically healthy Caucasian individuals from Russia. Each donor gave ten milliliters of peripheral blood, collected into EDTA-treated Vacutainer tubes. Ficoll-Paque density-gradient centrifugation was used to isolate PBMCs, with at least 6 million obtained per sample. Total RNA, at least 5 micrograms per sample, was extracted from PBMCs with Trizol reagent. The percentages of naive CD45RAhigh/CD27high T cells were determined by flow cytometry on a PBMC aliquot from every donor. Sequences SQVTM (CDR1) and ANQGSEA (CDR2) are obtained from the germline V gene. The trim is 6 bases for V and 6 bases for J, with a gap of 15 bases between the germline ends. The CDR3 starts with the cysteine, ends with the phenylalanine, and has 13 residues. Just the 39-base CDR3 DNA is kept, in frame starting at base 1. Overall study outcomes, separate from this receptor: Bulk unsorted PBMC profiling prevented conclusive comparison of naive and antigen-experienced compartments. Because the CMV infection status of the donors was unknown, age-related changes in expanded clonotypes may potentially have been confounded. Compared with the aged group, the long-lived group had more naive CD4+ T cells, fewer expanded clones and increased TCR diversity, suggesting age selection. Observed TCR beta diversity per million T cells fell roughly linearly with age, and a significant reduction was already apparent by age around 39. Estimates of total diversity based on one million sequenced T cells were considered lower bounds and underestimates. A strong correlation was found between observed TCR beta diversity and the percentage of naive T cells measured by flow cytometry.

These sequences were also reported in another study, on T cells of mothers and their children. Per the second study: The donors were nine systemically healthy Caucasian individuals, made up of three mothers and their six children. cDNA synthesis used all of the extracted RNA, with approximately 1.4 ug of RNA in each 15 ul reaction. In the second PCR, the M1S primer added sample barcodes and 2-4 random nucleotides. Over 8 million TCR beta CDR3 reads came from each mother, compared with a few million reads from each child. TCR recombination output is similarly shaped by thymic selection in related and unrelated pairs, with a minor effect exerted by inherited differences. Related mother-child pairs always showed normalized repertoire overlap that was slightly higher than in unrelated mother-child pairs, though the difference was never significant. No persistent microchimeric T cell clones were found, with a detection sensitivity of approximately 100 clones per million clonotypes. To look for features that set related mother-child pairs apart from unrelated individuals, the researchers ran deep NGS to compare the TCR beta repertoires of mothers and children. Mothers averaged about 37 +/- 4 years of age and children averaged about 10 +/- 4 years. After adapters were ligated using NEBNext reagents, the libraries underwent 100+100 nt paired-end sequencing on an Illumina HiSeq 2000. To avoid cross-contamination, the mother libraries and the child libraries were prepared a month apart and sequenced in separate runs. For each donor, somewhere between about 450,000 and 2,000,000 distinct TCR beta clonotypes were identified. Naive TCR beta clonotypes were estimated from low-frequency clonotypes matched to each donor's FACS-determined naive share, without sorting.

The sample comprised blood. The chain is assembled from TRBV29-1 and TRBJ2-1; the D gene assignment is ambiguous. This receptor was identified in a girl between 2 and 10 years old in good health. The DNA reads as follows: TGCAGCGTCCAGACTTGGAACCTCAATGAGCAGTTCTTC. It is translated as CSVQTWNLNEQFF.